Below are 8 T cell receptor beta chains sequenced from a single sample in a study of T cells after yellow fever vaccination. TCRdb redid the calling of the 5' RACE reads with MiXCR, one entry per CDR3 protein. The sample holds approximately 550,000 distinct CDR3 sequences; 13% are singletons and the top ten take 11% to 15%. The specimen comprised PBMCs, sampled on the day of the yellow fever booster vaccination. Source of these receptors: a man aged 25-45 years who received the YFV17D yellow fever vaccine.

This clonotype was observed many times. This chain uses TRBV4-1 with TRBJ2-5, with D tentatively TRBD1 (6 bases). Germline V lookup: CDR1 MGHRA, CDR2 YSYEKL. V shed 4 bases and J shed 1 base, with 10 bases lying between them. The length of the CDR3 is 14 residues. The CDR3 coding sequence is TGCGCCAGCAGCCCCAGGACAGTCCAAGAGACCCAGTACTTC. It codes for CASSPRTVQETQYF.

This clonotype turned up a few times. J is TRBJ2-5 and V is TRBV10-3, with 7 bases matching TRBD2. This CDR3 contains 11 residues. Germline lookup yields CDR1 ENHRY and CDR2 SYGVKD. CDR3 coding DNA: TGTGGGGCGGGGACTAAAGAGACCCAGTACTTC. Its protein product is CGAGTKETQYF.

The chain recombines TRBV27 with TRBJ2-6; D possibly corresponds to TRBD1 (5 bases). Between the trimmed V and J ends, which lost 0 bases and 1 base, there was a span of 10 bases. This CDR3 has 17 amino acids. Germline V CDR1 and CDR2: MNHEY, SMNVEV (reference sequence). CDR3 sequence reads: CASSLSSGASGANVLTF. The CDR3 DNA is TGTGCCAGCAGTTTATCGTCTGGGGCTTCTGGGGCCAACGTCCTGACTTTC.

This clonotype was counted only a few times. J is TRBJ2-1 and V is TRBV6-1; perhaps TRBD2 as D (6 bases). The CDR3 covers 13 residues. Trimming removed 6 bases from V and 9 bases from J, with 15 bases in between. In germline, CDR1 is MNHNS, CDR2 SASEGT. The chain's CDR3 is CASRRPTSTEQFF. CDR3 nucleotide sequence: TGTGCCAGCAGACGACCCACTAGCACTGAGCAGTTCTTC.

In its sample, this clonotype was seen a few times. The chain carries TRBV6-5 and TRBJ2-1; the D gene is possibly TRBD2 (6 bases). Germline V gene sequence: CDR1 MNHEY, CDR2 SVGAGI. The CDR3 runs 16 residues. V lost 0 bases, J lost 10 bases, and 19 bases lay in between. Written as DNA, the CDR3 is TGTGCCAGCAGTTACTCGTCGGGAGAAGTTCCTTTCGAGCAGTTCTTC. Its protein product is CASSYSSGEVPFEQFF.

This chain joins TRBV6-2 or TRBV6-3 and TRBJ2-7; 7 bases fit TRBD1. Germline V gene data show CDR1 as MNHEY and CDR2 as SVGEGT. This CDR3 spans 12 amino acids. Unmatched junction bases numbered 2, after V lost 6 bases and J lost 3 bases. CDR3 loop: CASRWTGYEQYF. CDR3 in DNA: TGTGCCAGCAGATGGACAGGCTACGAGCAGTACTTC.

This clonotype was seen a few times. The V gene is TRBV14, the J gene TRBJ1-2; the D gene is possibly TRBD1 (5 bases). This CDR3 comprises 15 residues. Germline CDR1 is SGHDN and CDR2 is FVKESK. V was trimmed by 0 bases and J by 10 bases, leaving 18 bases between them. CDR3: CASSQEGRFGADYTF. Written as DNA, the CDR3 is TGTGCCAGCAGCCAAGAGGGGAGGTTTGGGGCGGACTACACCTTC.

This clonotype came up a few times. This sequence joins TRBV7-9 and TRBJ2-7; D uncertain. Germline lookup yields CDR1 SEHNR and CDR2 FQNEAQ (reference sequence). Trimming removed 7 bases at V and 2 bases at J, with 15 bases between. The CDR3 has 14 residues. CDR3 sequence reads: CASTPTGRAYEQYF. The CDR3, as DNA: TGTGCCAGCACCCCTACCGGCAGAGCCTACGAGCAGTACTTC.